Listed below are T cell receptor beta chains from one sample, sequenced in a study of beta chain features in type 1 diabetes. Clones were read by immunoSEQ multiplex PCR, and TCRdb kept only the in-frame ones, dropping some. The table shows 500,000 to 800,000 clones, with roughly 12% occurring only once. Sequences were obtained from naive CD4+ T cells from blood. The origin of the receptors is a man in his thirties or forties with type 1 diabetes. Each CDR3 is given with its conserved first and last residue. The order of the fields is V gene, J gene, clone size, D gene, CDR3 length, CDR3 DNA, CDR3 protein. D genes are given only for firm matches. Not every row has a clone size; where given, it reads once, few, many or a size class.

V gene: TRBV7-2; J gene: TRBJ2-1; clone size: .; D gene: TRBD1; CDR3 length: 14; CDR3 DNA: TGTGCCAGCACTCAGACAGGGCCTAACAATGAGCAGTTCTTC; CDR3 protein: CASTQTGPNNEQFF
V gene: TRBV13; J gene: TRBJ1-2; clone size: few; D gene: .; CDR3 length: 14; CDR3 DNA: TGTGCCAGCAGCTTAGCCGGGGCTAACTATGGCTACACCTTC; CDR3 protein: CASSLAGANYGYTF
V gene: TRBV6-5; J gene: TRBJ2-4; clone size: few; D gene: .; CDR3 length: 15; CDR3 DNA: TGTGCCAGCAGTTTATACGGGGCAGACAAAAACATTCAGTACTTC; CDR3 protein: CASSLYGADKNIQYF
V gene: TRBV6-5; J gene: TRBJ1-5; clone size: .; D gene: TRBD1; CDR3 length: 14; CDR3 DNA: TGTGCCAGCAGCAAGGCAGGGGGTCATCAGCCCCAGCATTTT; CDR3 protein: CASSKAGGHQPQHF
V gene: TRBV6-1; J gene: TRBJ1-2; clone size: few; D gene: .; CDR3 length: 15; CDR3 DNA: TGTGCCAGCAGTGAAGAGGCAGGTGCGAACTATGGCTACACCTTC; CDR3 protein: CASSEEAGANYGYTF
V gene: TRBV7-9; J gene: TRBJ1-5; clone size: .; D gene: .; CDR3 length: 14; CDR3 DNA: TGTGCCAGCAGTTACACGGGGTCAGAGCAGCCCCAGCATTTT; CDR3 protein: CASSYTGSEQPQHF
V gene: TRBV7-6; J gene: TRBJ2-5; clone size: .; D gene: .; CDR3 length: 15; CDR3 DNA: TGTGCCAGCAGCTTAGCCCGACTCCAAGCGGAGGCCCAGTACTTC; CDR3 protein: CASSLARLQAEAQYF
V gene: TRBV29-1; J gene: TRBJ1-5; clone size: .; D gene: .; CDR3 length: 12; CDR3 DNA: TGCAGCGTTGGTATGGGCAATCAGCCCCAGCATTTT; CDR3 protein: CSVGMGNQPQHF
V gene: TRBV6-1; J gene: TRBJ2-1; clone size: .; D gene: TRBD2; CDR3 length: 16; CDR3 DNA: TGTGCCAGCAGTGAGGAGGCTAGCGGGGTGTACAATGAGCAGTTCTTC; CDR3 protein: CASSEEASGVYNEQFF
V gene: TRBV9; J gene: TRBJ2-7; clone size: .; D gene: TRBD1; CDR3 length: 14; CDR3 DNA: TGTGCCAGCAGCCTTCGGGACAGCTCCTACGAGCAGTACTTC; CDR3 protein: CASSLRDSSYEQYF
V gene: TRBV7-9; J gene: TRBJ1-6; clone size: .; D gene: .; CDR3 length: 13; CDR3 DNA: TGTGCCAGCAACGGGCAGAGGGATTCACCCCTCCACTTT; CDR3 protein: CASNGQRDSPLHF
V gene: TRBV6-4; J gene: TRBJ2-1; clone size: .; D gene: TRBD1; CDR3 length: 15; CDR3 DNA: TGTGCCAGCAGCCACGTAATGACAGGGTCAAATGAGCAGTTCTTC; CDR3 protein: CASSHVMTGSNEQFF
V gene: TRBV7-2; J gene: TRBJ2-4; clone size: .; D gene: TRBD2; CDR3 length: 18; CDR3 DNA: TGTGCCAGCAGCCGCACTGGACTAGCGGGGGATATGAGAAACATTCAGTACTTC; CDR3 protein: CASSRTGLAGDMRNIQYF
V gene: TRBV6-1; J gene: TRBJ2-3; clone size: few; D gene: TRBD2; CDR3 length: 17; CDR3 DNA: TGTGCCAGCAGTGGTCTCCTACTAGCGGGGGGGCTCGATACGCAGTATTTT; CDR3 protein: CASSGLLLAGGLDTQYF
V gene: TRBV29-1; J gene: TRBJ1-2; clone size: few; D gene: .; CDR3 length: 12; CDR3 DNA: TGCAGCGTTGGTGGGGGGACCGGTGGCTACACCTTC; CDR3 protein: CSVGGGTGGYTF
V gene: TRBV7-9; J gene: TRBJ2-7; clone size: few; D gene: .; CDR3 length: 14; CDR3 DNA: TGTGCCACCGGGGGAAGCACAGGTCCGGGGGAGCAGTACTTC; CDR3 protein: CATGGSTGPGEQYF
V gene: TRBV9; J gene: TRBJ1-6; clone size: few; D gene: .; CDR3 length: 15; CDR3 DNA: TGTGCCAGCAGCCCGAGGGGGACCGAGAGTTCACCCCTCCACTTT; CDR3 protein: CASSPRGTESSPLHF
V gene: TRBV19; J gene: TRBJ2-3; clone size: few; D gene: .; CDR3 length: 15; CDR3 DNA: TGTGCCAGTAGTGTACAGGGTCCCCGCACAGATACGCAGTATTTT; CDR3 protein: CASSVQGPRTDTQYF